The clone carrying this T cell receptor (beta chain) rates as medium-sized. Its target is unknown. TCRdb re-called the 5' RACE reads through MiXCR, storing one row per CDR3 protein. This table holds 450,000 to 650,000 distinct CDR3 sequences, about a sixth found once. This entry comes from a study of T-cell memory formation after mild COVID-19. V gave up 5 bases and J gave up 1 base; unmatched junction bases: 17. Germline values: CDR1 SGHVS, CDR2 FNYEAQ. This CDR3 contains 19 residues. Study-wide results and caveats: Clones which contracted sat mainly in CM and EM if CD4+, and in EMRA if CD8+.

The V call is TRBV7-6, the J call TRBJ2-3; 8 positions match TRBD1. Sequenced material: PBMCs or a T cell subset sorted from them (not recorded which). The TCR originated in an adult woman who had mild COVID-19 (a few samples of this study predate the infection). Cell type and time point are not known. The DNA of the CDR3 is TGTGCCAGCAGCCCACTAGCAACTACAGGGGGACAGGGCACAGATACGCAGTATTTT. This translates into CASSPLATTGGQGTDTQYF.